These 29 T cell receptor beta chains originate from one sample sequenced in a study of tumor and adjacent non-tumor tissue in lung cancer. No cell sorting was done before RNA was extracted from the tissue. More than 3 cm separated this lung sample from the edge of the tumor. Three rounds of nested PCR, following a modified ARM-PCR protocol, produced the TCRbeta library. TCRdb passed the multiplex PCR reads through MiXCR, listing each CDR3 protein once. This table has approximately 90,000 distinct CDR3 sequences, 75% to 85% appearing once. The sample was distant non-tumor lung tissue. These receptor sequences come from a woman in her fifties or sixties with non-small cell lung cancer.

This clonotype was picked up a small number of times. The chain uses TRBV20-1 and TRBJ2-1; tentative D call: TRBD2 (6 bases). V gave up 4 bases and J gave up 8 bases, with 21 bases separating them. Germline V gene lookup returns CDR1 DFQATT and CDR2 SNEGSKA (reference sequence). This CDR3 comprises 15 residues. CDR3 loop: CSATLGGSDVHEQFF. The CDR3 DNA reads TGCAGTGCTACCCTTGGAGGGAGTGATGTACATGAGCAGTTCTTC.

On this clonotype: The junction departs from the called germline gene at one end, perhaps through a read error. The chain uses TRBV6-5 and TRBJ2-3; possibly TRBD2 for D (5 bases). The germline CDR1 and CDR2 sequences are MNHEY and SVGAGI. This CDR3 comprises 13 residues. CDR3 bases: TGTGCCAGCAGTTACTCGCGGGTGGGCACGCGGTATTTT. It yields the protein CASSYSRVGTRYF.

Comments on this clonotype: An end of the junction does not agree with germline; a read error may underlie this. This chain joins TRBV6-6 and TRBJ2-7, with D possibly matching TRBD1 (5 bases). The CDR3 contains 15 residues. Per the germline V gene, CDR1 is MNHNY and CDR2 is SVGAGI (reference sequence). CDR3 residues: CASSYETRVPYEHYF. Here the CDR3 DNA reads TGTGCCAGCAGTTACGAAACCAGGGTTCCCTACGAGCACTACTTC.

This clonotype was counted a few times. The junction does not match germline at one end; this may be a read error. The CDR3 spells CAISLTGQGQCF. DNA of the CDR3: TGTGCCATCAGCTTGACGGGACAGGGCCAGTGCTTC. This chain links TRBV11-1 with TRBJ2-5; 9 bases map to TRBD1. Per germline, CDR1 SGHAT and CDR2 FQDESV (reference sequence). This CDR3 comprises 12 residues.

This clonotype was counted only a few times. A junction end diverges from the germline sequence, so it may reflect a read error. The chain joins TRBV6-5 to TRBJ2-7; 15 nucleotides match TRBD2. Germline loops: CDR1 MNHEY, CDR2 SVGAGI. The CDR3 runs 17 residues. This chain's CDR3 is CASTYSIYGLAGGEQYF. The CDR3 DNA is TGTGCCAGCACTTACTCGATATACGGACTAGCGGGAGGGGAACAGTACTTC.

The chain employs TRBV20-1 and TRBJ2-5; maybe TRBD2 (6 bases). The germline V and J ends were trimmed by 2 bases and 9 bases, with 19 bases remaining between them. There are 14 residues in the CDR3. CDR1 is DFQATT, CDR2 SNEGSKA, per germline (reference sequence). CDR3 protein: CSARLGGGVEAQYF. CDR3 nucleotide sequence: TGCAGTGCTAGACTCGGGGGAGGAGTCGAGGCCCAGTACTTC.

This clonotype came up a few times. The CDR3 loop is CGAGDGSRGETQYF. The CDR3 DNA reads as TGCGGCGCTGGAGATGGTTCGCGGGGAGAGACCCAGTACTTC. This chain joins TRBV29-1 and TRBJ2-5, with D perhaps TRBD2 (6 bases). The CDR3 contains 14 residues. Germline loops: CDR1 SQVTM, CDR2 ANQGSEA.

As concerns this clonotype: Mismatch with germline at one junction end may stem from a read error. Here the CDR3 reads CSIAETSTGAFF. The CDR3 nucleotides are TGCAGCATCGCTGAGACGAGCACTGGAGCTTTCTTT. The rearrangement uses TRBV29-1 and TRBJ1-1; D is undetermined. Germline V gene data show CDR1 as SQVTM and CDR2 as ANQGSEA. The length of the CDR3 is 12 residues. The full variable domain, rest sourced from reference TRBV29-1 and TRBJ1-1, is SAVISQKPSRDICQRGTSLTIQCQVDSQVTMMFWYRQQPGQSLTLIATANQGSEATYESGFVIDKFPISRPNLTFSTLTVSNMSPEDSSIYLCSIAETSTGAFFGQGTRLTVV.

To note about this clonotype: One end of the junction does not line up with germline, which may come from a read error. The chain recombines TRBV6-5 with TRBJ1-2, with TRBD1 identical over 9 bases. Germline loops: CDR1 MNHEY, CDR2 SVGAGI. The CDR3 covers 16 residues. As DNA, the CDR3 is TGTGCCAGCAGCCACGACGCCGACAGGGGGTTCTTCGGCTACACGTTC. This sequence encodes CASSHDADRGFFGYTF.

This clonotype turned up a few times. A read error may be the cause here, since a much bigger clone is one base away. The chain uses TRBV5-1 and TRBJ2-1; tentative D call: TRBD2 (5 bases). CDR1 and CDR2 (germline): SGHRS, YFSETQ. Trimming cost V 0 bases and J 4 bases, with 11 bases left between them. The CDR3 has 15 residues. Here the CDR3 reads CASSLAVLDYNEQFF. CDR3 DNA: TGCGCCAGCAGCTTGGCCGTACTAGATTACAATGAGCAGTTCTTC.

Remarks on this clonotype: A much larger clone is a single base away; this may be a read error. V and J are TRBV7-9 and TRBJ2-7; D unclear. The CDR3 is made up of 12 amino acids. Germline loops: CDR1 SEHNR, CDR2 FQNEAQ (reference sequence). V lost 5 bases, J lost 6 bases, and 11 bases lay in between. The chain's CDR3 is CASSPPVVEQYF. Written as DNA, the CDR3 is TGTGCCAGCAGCCCCCCGGTGGTCGAGCAGTACTTC.

Concerning this clonotype itself: Since a much larger clone is just one base distant, this may be a read error. The chain is built from TRBV7-2 and TRBJ2-4; 7 bases are a match to TRBD2. Germline CDR1 reads SGHTA; CDR2 reads FQGNSA. CDR3 length: 13 amino acids. For the CDR3, the DNA is TGTGTCGCCGGCGGGGGAGCCAAAAACATTCAGTACTTC. Protein: CVAGGGAKNIQYF.

CDR3 in DNA: TGTGCCAGTAGTATCGGACAAGCGGCAGATACGCAGTATTTT. Translated: CASSIGQAADTQYF. The V gene is TRBV19, the J gene TRBJ2-3; D tentatively fits TRBD1 or TRBD2 (5 bases each). Trimming took 3 bases from V and 4 from J, leaving 11 bases between them. The V gene's germline CDR1 is LNHDA and CDR2 SQIVND (reference sequence). The CDR3 loop spans 14 amino acids.

This chain joins TRBV6-5 and TRBJ2-7, with unresolved D. V was trimmed by 9 bases and J by 5 bases, leaving 23 bases between them. Germline CDR1 reads MNHEY; CDR2 reads SVGAGI. The CDR3 length is 15 residues. CDR3 coding DNA: TGTGCCAGTTACGGAAAGAATGGGGTCCCCAACGAGCAGTACTTC. Its translation is CASYGKNGVPNEQYF.

About this clonotype itself: Given the absence of the conserved phenylalanine or tryptophan at the CDR3 end, a read error is likely. The V call is TRBV6-6, the J call TRBJ1-1; a possible D gene is TRBD1 (5 bases). The V gene lost 5 bases and the J gene lost 2 bases, with 15 bases spanning the gap. The CDR3 has 15 residues. CDR1 is MNHNY, CDR2 SVGAGI, per germline (reference sequence). CDR3 nucleotides: TGTGCCAGCAGTAACGGGGGGGAGATCAACACTGAAGCTTTCCTT. Translation: CASSNGGEINTEAFL.

Regarding this clonotype: One end of the junction does not line up with germline, which may come from a read error. The V gene is TRBV4-2, the J gene TRBJ2-7; 12 nucleotides agree with TRBD2. The CDR3 length is 18 residues. In germline, CDR1 is LGHNA, CDR2 YNFKEQ. CDR3 DNA sequence: TGTGCCATCAGCCAACAGTTTGGGACTAGCGGGCGACCCTACGAGCAGTATTTC. Protein: CAISQQFGTSGRPYEQYF.

Comments on this clonotype: Relative to the germline gene, one junction end is altered; a read error may explain this. The V gene is TRBV12-3 or TRBV12-4, the J gene TRBJ2-1, with D tentatively TRBD1 or TRBD2 (5 bases each). CDR3 size: 15 residues. The CDR3 DNA reads as TGTCCCAGGAGTTCCCAGGGACGGGGATCTAATGAGCAGTTCTTC. Translation gives CPRSSQGRGSNEQFF.

Worth noting for this clonotype: Since no conserved phenylalanine or tryptophan closes the CDR3, a read error is the likely cause. The V gene is TRBV11-2, the J gene TRBJ2-3; perhaps TRBD1 as D (6 bases). The CDR3 is 15 amino acids. Germline CDR1 SGHAT, CDR2 FQNNGV. The CDR3 bases are TGTACCAGCTGCTTAGTACCCCCAGGGGACCATACGCAGTATTGT. Translated, it gives CTSCLVPPGDHTQYC.

This clonotype showed up just once. An end of the junction differs from the germline gene, which may be a read error. The V and J genes are TRBV4-1 and TRBJ1-4; D call uncertain. The length of the CDR3 is 14 residues. Germline CDR1 reads MGHRA; CDR2 reads YSYEKL. The chain's CDR3 is CASSQDGRDEKPFF. The CDR3 DNA is TGCGCCAGCAGCCAAGATGGGCGGGATGAAAAACCGTTTTTT.

Comment on this clonotype: The conserved phenylalanine or tryptophan is not found at the CDR3 terminus, so this likely reflects a read error. The chain joins TRBV29-1 to TRBJ1-1; D remains unclear. The CDR3 runs to 15 residues. With 0 bases removed from V and 1 base from J, the gap between germline ends came to 12 bases. In germline, CDR1 is SQVTM, CDR2 ANQGSEA. This CDR3 reads CSVEDQWQQNTEAFY. CDR3 bases: TGCAGCGTTGAAGACCAGTGGCAGCAGAACACTGAAGCTTTCTAT.

Remarks on this clonotype: The junction departs from the called germline gene at one end, perhaps through a read error. The gene calls are TRBV29-1 and TRBJ2-1; 10 bases map to TRBD2. The length of the CDR3 is 13 residues. Germline V gene data show CDR1 as SQVTM and CDR2 as ANQGSEA. This CDR3 reads CSAKKREGCEQFF. CDR3 nucleotide sequence: TGCAGCGCCAAGAAGCGGGAGGGATGCGAGCAATTCTTC.

The table lists this clonotype with a few counts. The rearrangement links TRBV19 to TRBJ2-7, with TRBD1 as a possible D gene (6 bases). Germline V lookup: CDR1 LNHDA, CDR2 SQIVND (reference sequence). This CDR3 contains 14 residues. The V end lost 1 base, the J end lost 2 bases, and 9 bases lay between the germline ends. The CDR3 region is CASSIGRQAYEQYF. CDR3 nucleotide sequence: TGTGCCAGTAGTATAGGCCGACAGGCCTACGAGCAGTACTTC.

Note on this clonotype: Relative to the germline gene, one junction end is altered; a read error may explain this. The chain links TRBV11-2 to TRBJ2-3, with 7 bases lining up with TRBD2. The CDR3 sequence is 16 residues long. Germline CDR1 SGHAT, CDR2 FQNNGV. In nucleotides, the CDR3 is TGTGCCAGGAGCTTGTGGGGCCAGCTAGCGGCAGATAAGCAGTATTTT. Protein: CARSLWGQLAADKQYF.

To note about this clonotype: An end of the junction differs from the germline gene, which may be a read error. The rearrangement links TRBV29-1 to TRBJ2-1; 14 bases align to TRBD2. The CDR3 is 15 amino acids. Per the germline V gene, CDR1 is SQVTM and CDR2 is ANQGSEA. The CDR3: CRVARLAGGSNEQFF. The CDR3 nucleotides are TGCAGGGTTGCCAGACTAGCGGGAGGGTCGAATGAGCAGTTCTTC.

The genes are TRBV4-1 and TRBJ2-7; D tentatively fits TRBD1 or TRBD2 (5 bases each). Germline-derived CDR1 and CDR2 are MGHRA and YSYEKL. This CDR3 contains 14 residues. Trimming cost V 1 base and J 7 bases, with 14 bases left between them. The CDR3: CASSQVAGTAEQYF. CDR3 nucleotide sequence: TGCGCCAGCAGCCAAGTTGCAGGGACGGCGGAGCAGTACTTC.

The sample holds a few counts of this clonotype. At one end, the junction sequence differs from germline, possibly due to a read error. The chain employs TRBV11-3 and TRBJ2-2; a weak D match, TRBD2 (5 bases). Germline V gene data show CDR1 as SGHNT and CDR2 as YENEEA. The CDR3 is 14 amino acids. The CDR3 sequence: CASSLSGSTRELFF. In DNA, the CDR3 is TGCGCCAGCAGCCTGAGCGGAAGCACCAGGGAGCTGTTTTTT.

Turning to this clonotype: A junction boundary mismatches the germline segment, possibly from a read error. The J gene is TRBJ2-5, the V gene TRBV29-1; a possible D gene is TRBD1 (5 bases). The CDR3 contains 14 residues. The germline gives CDR1 SQVTM, CDR2 ANQGSEA. DNA for the CDR3: TGCAGCGTTATAGGAGACAGTTCCCAAGAGAACCAGTACTTC. Translation gives CSVIGDSSQENQYF.

This clonotype was seen once. An end of the junction differs from the germline gene, which may be a read error. The chain uses TRBV29-1 and TRBJ2-3; maybe TRBD2 (6 bases). Germline-derived CDR1 and CDR2 are SQVTM and ANQGSEA. The CDR3 length is 12 residues. The CDR3 sequence is CSVRRRADTQYF. As DNA, the CDR3 is TGCAGCGTACGCAGGAGGGCAGATACACAGTATTTT.

Comment on this clonotype: At one of its ends the junction is not consistent with the germline gene, which may arise from a read error. The chain is built from TRBV10-2 and TRBJ1-1; D may be TRBD1 (5 bases). CDR1 and CDR2 from the germline V gene are WSHSY and SAAADI. The CDR3 has 15 residues. The CDR3 nucleotides read TGCTCCAGCGGTGCCCAGGGTGAGGGGAAAAATGAAGCTTTCTTT. Its translation: CSSGAQGEGKNEAFF.